The sequence of this T cell receptor beta chain was determined in a study of shared clonotypes between healthy human individuals. Background on the study: In total, the donors were two women and a few men aged 18 to 49.

Sequenced by immunoSEQ multiplex PCR; TCRdb stores in-frame clones only, minus some. The sample lists about 680,000 clones, about 91% occurring once. Naive CD8 cells were CD45RO-negative, positively selected for CCR7, excluding terminally differentiated effector memory CD45RA+ cells. Germline V gene sequence: CDR1 SGHTS, CDR2 YDEGEE. V was cut by 7 bases and J by 5 bases, with 18 bases left in between. This CDR3 is 14 amino acids long. The chain joins TRBV5-8 to TRBJ1-1; TRBD1 might be the D (6 bases). The clonotype comes from a man aged 30-40 years in good health. The source material was naive CD8+ T cells sorted from blood. CDR3 in DNA: TGTGCCAGCCCCGGGGGCCCCTTGAGAACTGAAGCTTTCTTT. It translates to CASPGGPLRTEAFF.